These 2 T cell receptor beta chains came from one sample sequenced in a study of technical replicates of blood from several donors. Here immunoSEQ multiplex PCR was the method, and the copy in TCRdb shows in-frame clones only, minus some. The table has tens of thousands of clones, 85% to 95% seen once. The material sequenced was T cells isolated from PBMCs. The source of these receptors is a human donor in good health.

Points on this clone: One end of the junction fails to match germline, which may point to a read error. This chain connects TRBV5-1 to TRBJ2-1; maybe TRBD1 (5 bases). The CDR3 contains 12 residues. In germline, CDR1 is SGHRS, CDR2 YFSETQ. In DNA form, the CDR3 reads TGCGCCAGCAGCCTAGGGGAAAATGTGCAGTTCTTC. This codes for CASSLGENVQFF.

This clone was observed a single time. This sequence joins TRBV7-2 and TRBJ2-6; 7 bases align to TRBD1. The V segment lost 1 base and the J segment 3 bases; nucleotides outside the gene matches: 12. Germline assignment: CDR1 SGHTA and CDR2 FQGNSA. The CDR3 runs to 19 residues. The CDR3 is CASSLEDRNHFFGANVLTF. CDR3 DNA: TGTGCCAGCAGCTTAGAGGACAGGAACCACTTCTTTGGGGCCAACGTCCTGACTTTC.